The source of this T cell receptor (beta chain) is a study of cytomegalovirus exposure and HLA in healthy donors. CDR1 and CDR2 from the germline V gene are SEHNR and FQNEAQ (reference sequence). The CDR3 sequence is 14 residues long. Deletions cut 5 bases from V and 6 bases from J, with 15 bases between. Amplification used 60 Vbeta primers and 13 Jbeta primers. TCRdb's copy holds only in-frame clones and misses some; the assay was immunoSEQ multiplex PCR. The sample holds about 150,000 clones; approximately 85% are singletons and the top ten take roughly 2.4%. The chain joins TRBV7-9 to TRBJ2-3; a weak D match, TRBD2 (5 bases). The specimen sequenced was PBMCs. This TCR was sampled from a woman in her late teens or twenties in good health and CMV-seronegative. CDR3 region: CASSASRPGDTQYF. CDR3 nucleotides: TGTGCCAGCAGCGCTAGCCGACCGGGGGATACGCAGTATTTT.